The next 3 T cell receptor beta chains were all read from a single sample in a study of T-cell reconstitution after alpha-beta-depleted transplantation in children. This sample's TCRbeta library carried unique molecular identifier barcodes. TCRdb recomputed calls from the PCR reads with MiXCR, one row per CDR3 protein. Of about 98,000 distinct CDR3 sequences listed, about 22% are singletons. Sequencing was performed on PBMCs, taken before TCRalphabeta/CD19-depleted stem cell transplant. These receptor sequences come from a boy aged 2 to 10 with acute lymphoblastic leukemia, due to receive a stem cell transplant.

This clonotype was seen at least ten times. J is TRBJ2-3 and V is TRBV9; 13 bases match TRBD2. After removal of 4 bases from V and 5 bases from J, the junction contained 4 bases not matched to a gene. This CDR3 has 15 residues. Germline CDR1 reads SGDLS; CDR2 reads YYNGEE. CDR3 nucleotide sequence: TGTGCCAGCAGCACTAGCGGGAGGGGTGGAGATACGCAGTATTTT. Its translation is CASSTSGRGGDTQYF. Variable domain in full (rest from reference TRBV9 and TRBJ2-3): DSGVTQTPKHLITATGQRVTLRCSPRSGDLSVYWYQQSLDQGLQFLIQYYNGEERAKGNILERFSAQQFPDLHSELNLSSLELGDSALYFCASSTSGRGGDTQYFGPGTRLTVL.

J is TRBJ2-3 and V is TRBV10-3; D possibly uses TRBD1 or TRBD2 (6 bases each). The CDR3 contains 14 residues. Trimming took off 6 bases at V and 3 bases at J, with 13 bases between the two ends. Germline loops: CDR1 ENHRY, CDR2 SYGVKD. CDR3 sequence (DNA): TGTGCCATCAGGGCACAGGGAGGAACAGATACGCAGTATTTT. This encodes CAIRAQGGTDTQYF.

The J gene is TRBJ2-1, the V gene TRBV7-3; D is perhaps TRBD2 (7 bases). In germline, CDR1 is SGHTA, CDR2 FQGTGA. The CDR3 has 15 amino acids. The V end was cut by 10 bases, the J end by 2 bases, with 18 bases between. This chain's CDR3 is CATSGGPKTYNEQFF. DNA for the CDR3: TGTGCCACCTCGGGGGGCCCCAAAACCTACAATGAGCAGTTCTTC.